This T cell receptor beta chain was observed in a study of CD8 T cells in ankylosing spondylitis. Study-wide results and caveats: There was reportedly significant enrichment of clones that were disease-linked in matched ankylosing spondylitis synovial fluid.

CDR3 length: 21 amino acids. V lost 0 bases and J lost 0; bases outside the gene matches: 15. Regarding this clonotype: Its target is unknown.

Scientists made TCR beta libraries using quantitative 5'-RACE with molecular barcodes. TCRdb recomputed calls from the 5' RACE reads with MiXCR, one row per CDR3 protein. The table has 230,000 or so distinct CDR3 sequences, 15% to 20% seen once; the top ten hold around 32%. Sequencing used blood, either unsorted or a sorted T cell fraction (not recorded which). This clonotype was sampled from a male donor with ankylosing spondylitis or in good health (not recorded which). V is TRBV12-3 or TRBV12-4 and J is TRBJ2-3; 10 bases align to TRBD2. CDR3: CASSLALLGAGGTTSTDTQYF. The CDR3 nucleotides read TGTGCCAGCAGTTTAGCGCTTCTGGGAGCGGGAGGGACAACTAGCACAGATACGCAGTATTTT.